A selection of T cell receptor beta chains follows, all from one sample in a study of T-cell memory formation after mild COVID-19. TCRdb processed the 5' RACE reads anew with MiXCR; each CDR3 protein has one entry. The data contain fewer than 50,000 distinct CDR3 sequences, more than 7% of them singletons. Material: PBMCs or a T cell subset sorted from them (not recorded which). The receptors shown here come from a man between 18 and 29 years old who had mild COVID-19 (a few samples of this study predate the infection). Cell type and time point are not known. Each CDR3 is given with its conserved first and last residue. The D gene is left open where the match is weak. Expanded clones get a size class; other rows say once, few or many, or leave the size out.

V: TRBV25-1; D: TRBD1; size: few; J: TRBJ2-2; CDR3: CASGRTGVTGELFF; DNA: TGTGCCAGCGGACGGACAGGGGTAACCGGGGAGCTGTTTTTT
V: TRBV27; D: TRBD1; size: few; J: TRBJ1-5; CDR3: CASSSGQGDQPQHF; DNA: TGTGCCAGCAGCTCCGGACAGGGGGATCAGCCCCAGCATTTT
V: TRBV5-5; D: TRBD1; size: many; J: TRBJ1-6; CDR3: CASSLGGPGQGPTPLHF; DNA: TGTGCCAGCAGCTTGGGGGGCCCGGGACAGGGCCCGACACCCCTCCACTTT
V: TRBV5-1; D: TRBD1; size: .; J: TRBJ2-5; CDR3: CASSFGGLGQGETQYF; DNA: TGCGCCAGCAGCTTCGGGGGTTTGGGACAGGGAGAGACCCAGTACTTC
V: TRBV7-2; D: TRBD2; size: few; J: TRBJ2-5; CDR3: CASSRGGLAGLATQYF; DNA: TGTGCCAGCAGTCGCGGCGGACTAGCCGGTTTAGCGACCCAGTACTTC
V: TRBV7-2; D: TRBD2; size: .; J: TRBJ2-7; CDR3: CASSLVGASGGYEQYF; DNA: TGTGCCAGCAGCTTAGTCGGGGCTAGCGGGGGCTACGAGCAGTACTTC
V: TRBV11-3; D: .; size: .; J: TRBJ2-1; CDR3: CASRRDGARNEQFF; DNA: TGTGCCAGCCGCCGCGACGGGGCGCGAAATGAGCAGTTCTTC
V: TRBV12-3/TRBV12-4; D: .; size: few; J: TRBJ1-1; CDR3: CATTSLGVEAFF; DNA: TGTGCCACAACATCGTTGGGGGTTGAAGCTTTCTTT
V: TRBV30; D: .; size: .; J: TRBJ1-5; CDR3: CAWSLVGGVQPQHF; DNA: TGTGCCTGGAGTTTGGTGGGGGGCGTGCAGCCCCAGCATTTT
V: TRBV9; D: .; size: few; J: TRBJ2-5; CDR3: CASSPRLEMWGEETQYF; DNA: TGTGCCAGCAGCCCAAGACTCGAAATGTGGGGTGAAGAGACCCAGTACTTC
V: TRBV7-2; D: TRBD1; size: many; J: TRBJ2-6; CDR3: CASSTRTGPGANVLTF; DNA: TGTGCCAGCAGCACCCGGACAGGGCCTGGGGCCAACGTCCTGACTTTC
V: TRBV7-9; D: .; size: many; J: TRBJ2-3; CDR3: CASSSYGADTQYF; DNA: TGTGCCAGCAGCTCCTATGGGGCAGATACGCAGTATTTT
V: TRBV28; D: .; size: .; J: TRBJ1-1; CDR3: CASSLSGLVGRGTEAFF; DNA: TGTGCCAGCAGTTTATCGGGGTTGGTGGGAAGGGGCACTGAAGCTTTCTTT
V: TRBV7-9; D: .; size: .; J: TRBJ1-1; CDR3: CASSLMNTEAFF; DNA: TGTGCCAGCAGTTTAATGAACACTGAAGCTTTCTTT
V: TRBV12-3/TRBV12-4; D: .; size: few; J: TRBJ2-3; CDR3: CASSFRLPDTQYF; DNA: TGTGCCAGCAGTTTCCGCCTCCCAGATACGCAGTATTTT
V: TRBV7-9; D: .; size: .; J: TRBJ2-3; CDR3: CATLGWGVDTQYF; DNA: TGTGCCACCTTGGGATGGGGGGTCGATACGCAGTATTTT
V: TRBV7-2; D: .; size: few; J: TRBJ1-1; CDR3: CASSLAGSRTFLMNTEAFF; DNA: TGTGCCAGCAGCTTAGCGGGCAGTCGCACCTTTTTAATGAACACTGAAGCTTTCTTT
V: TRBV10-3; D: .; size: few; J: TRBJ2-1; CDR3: CAISPGSTYNEQFF; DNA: TGTGCCATCAGCCCCGGATCCACCTACAATGAGCAGTTCTTC
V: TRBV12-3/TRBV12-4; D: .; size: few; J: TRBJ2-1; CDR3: CASSWSHGNEQFF; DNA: TGTGCCAGCAGTTGGTCCCACGGGAATGAGCAGTTCTTC
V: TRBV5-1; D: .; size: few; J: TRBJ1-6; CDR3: CASSLDRSPLHF; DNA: TGCGCCAGCAGCTTGGACCGCTCACCCCTCCACTTT
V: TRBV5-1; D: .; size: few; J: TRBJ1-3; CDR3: CASSRDFVGNTIYF; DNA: TGCGCCAGCAGCAGGGACTTCGTCGGAAACACCATATATTTT
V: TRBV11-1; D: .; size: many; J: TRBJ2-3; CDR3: CASSPPGLSTDTQYF; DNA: TGTGCCAGCAGCCCCCCGGGACTTAGCACAGATACGCAGTATTTT
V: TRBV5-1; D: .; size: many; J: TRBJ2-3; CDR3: CASSGQLGDTQYF; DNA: TGCGCCAGCAGCGGCCAGTTAGGAGATACGCAGTATTTT
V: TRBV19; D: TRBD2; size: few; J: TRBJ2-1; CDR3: CASSIAHRLASYNEQFF; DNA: TGTGCCAGTAGTATCGCCCACCGACTAGCGTCCTACAATGAGCAGTTCTTC
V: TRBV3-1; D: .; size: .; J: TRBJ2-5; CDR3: CASSQGSTKTQYF; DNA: TGTGCCAGCAGCCAAGGTAGTACGAAGACCCAGTACTTC
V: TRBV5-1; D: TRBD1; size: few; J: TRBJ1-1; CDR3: CASSPGQGTTYTEAFF; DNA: TGCGCCAGCAGCCCAGGACAGGGTACAACTTACACTGAAGCTTTCTTT
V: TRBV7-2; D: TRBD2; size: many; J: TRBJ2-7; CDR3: CASSLGGGYEQYF; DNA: TGTGCCAGCAGCTTAGGGGGGGGCTACGAGCAGTACTTC
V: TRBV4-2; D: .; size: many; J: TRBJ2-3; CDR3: CASSQDLLISDTQYF; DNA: TGTGCCAGCAGCCAAGACCTCCTTATATCAGATACGCAGTATTTT
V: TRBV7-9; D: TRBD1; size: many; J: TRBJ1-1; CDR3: CASSRGQAEAFF; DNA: TGTGCCAGCAGCCGGGGACAGGCAGAAGCTTTCTTT
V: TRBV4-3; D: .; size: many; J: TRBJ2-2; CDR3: CASSWVGTGELFF; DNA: TGCGCCAGCAGCTGGGTAGGGACCGGGGAGCTGTTTTTT
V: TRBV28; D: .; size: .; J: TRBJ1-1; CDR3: CASVPWATTMNTEAFF; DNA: TGTGCCAGCGTCCCGTGGGCTACGACCATGAACACTGAAGCTTTCTTT
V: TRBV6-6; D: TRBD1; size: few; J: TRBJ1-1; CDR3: CASNRGPEAFF; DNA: TGTGCCAGCAACAGGGGTCCTGAAGCTTTCTTT
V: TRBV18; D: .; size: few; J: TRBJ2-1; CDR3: CASSTPYNEQFF; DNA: TGTGCCAGCTCAACCCCCTACAATGAGCAGTTCTTC
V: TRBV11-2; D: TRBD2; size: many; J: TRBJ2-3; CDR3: CASSRGTSGADTQYF; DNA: TGTGCCAGCAGCCGAGGGACTAGCGGGGCGGATACGCAGTATTTT
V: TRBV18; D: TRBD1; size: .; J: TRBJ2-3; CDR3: CASSRTQTGGPDTQYF; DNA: TGTGCCAGCTCACGGACCCAGACAGGGGGCCCAGATACGCAGTATTTT
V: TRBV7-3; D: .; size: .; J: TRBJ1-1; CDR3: CASSLRGTTEAFF; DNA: TGTGCCAGCAGCTTACGAGGGACCACTGAAGCTTTCTTT
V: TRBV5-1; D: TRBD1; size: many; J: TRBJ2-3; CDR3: CASSHGTGSTDTQYF; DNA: TGCGCCAGCAGCCACGGGACAGGTAGCACAGATACGCAGTATTTT
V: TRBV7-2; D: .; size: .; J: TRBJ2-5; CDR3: CASSARGWGQETQYF; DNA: TGTGCCAGCAGCGCCCGCGGGTGGGGCCAAGAGACCCAGTACTTC
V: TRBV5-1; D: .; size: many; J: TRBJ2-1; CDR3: CASSLTQNNEQFF; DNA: TGCGCCAGCAGCTTGACACAAAACAATGAGCAGTTCTTC